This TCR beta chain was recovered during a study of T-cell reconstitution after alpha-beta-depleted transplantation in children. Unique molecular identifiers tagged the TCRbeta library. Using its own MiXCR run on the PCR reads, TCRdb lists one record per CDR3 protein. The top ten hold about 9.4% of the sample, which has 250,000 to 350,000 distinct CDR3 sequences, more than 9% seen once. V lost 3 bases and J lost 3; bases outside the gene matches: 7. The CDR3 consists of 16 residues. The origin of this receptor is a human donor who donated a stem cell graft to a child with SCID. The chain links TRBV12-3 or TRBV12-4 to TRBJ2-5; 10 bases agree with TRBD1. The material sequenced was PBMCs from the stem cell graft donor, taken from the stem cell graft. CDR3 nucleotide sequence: TGTGCCAGCAGTTTGTATGGGACAGGGGTAGAAGAGACCCAGTACTTC. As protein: CASSLYGTGVEETQYF.